A single sample gave rise to the 31 T cell receptor beta chains below, sequenced in a study of identical twins. One entry per CDR3 protein results from TCRdb running MiXCR on the 5' RACE reads. The sample lists 500,000 or so distinct CDR3 sequences; around an eighth were seen once. The sample was also linked to a second study, of yellow fever vaccine responses in identical twins.

The material sequenced was CD4+ T cells sorted from blood. Source of these receptors: a woman aged 18-29 years in good health.

V usage is TRBV21-1 and J usage is TRBJ2-3; the table gives TRBD1 as D, unverified against the DNA. TRBV21-1 is tagged as a pseudogene. This CDR3 spans 14 amino acids. Here the CDR3 reads CASSKDGGADTQYF. The CDR3 DNA reads TGTGCCAGCAGCAAAGACGGGGGAGCAGATACGCAGTATTTT.

The V and J genes are TRBV24-1 and TRBJ2-3; perhaps TRBD1 as D (5 bases). CDR3 size: 14 residues. Germline V gene sequence: CDR1 KGHDR, CDR2 SFDVKD. V lost 5 bases and J lost 4, with 12 bases in between. CDR3 sequence: CATSAPGSPDTQYF. As DNA, the CDR3 is TGTGCCACCAGTGCGCCAGGGTCGCCAGATACGCAGTATTTT.

This clonotype appeared a few times. The rearrangement uses TRBV6-1 and TRBJ2-7, with 12 bases aligning to TRBD2. With 5 bases clipped from V and 4 bases from J, the junction kept 6 bases outside the gene matches. Germline V gene lookup returns CDR1 MNHNS and CDR2 SASEGT. The CDR3 sequence is 15 residues long. The DNA of the CDR3 is TGTGCCAGCAGTCTTACCGGGACTAGCGGGTACGAGCAGTACTTC. Its protein product is CASSLTGTSGYEQYF.

The chain links TRBV12-3 or TRBV12-4 to TRBJ2-2; 13 positions agree with TRBD2. This CDR3 has 16 amino acids. V lost 4 bases and J lost 3; bases outside the gene matches: 2. The CDR3 bases are TGTGCCAGCAGTTACACTAGCGGGGGGGACACCGGGGAGCTGTTTTTT. Translation: CASSYTSGGDTGELFF.

This clonotype was picked up many times. The chain joins TRBV3-1 to TRBJ2-1; 8 positions agree with TRBD2. The CDR3 is 16 residues long. CDR1 and CDR2 from the germline V gene are LGHDT and YNNKEL (reference sequence). Unmatched junction bases numbered 4, after V lost 3 bases and J lost 0 bases. The CDR3 coding sequence is TGTGCCAGCAGCCACCGGACTAGCCGCTCCTACAATGAGCAGTTCTTC. This codes for CASSHRTSRSYNEQFF.

This clonotype appeared a few times. The rearrangement uses TRBV28 and TRBJ2-7; D is perhaps TRBD2 (6 bases). Germline V lookup: CDR1 MDHEN, CDR2 SYDVKM. V was cut by 2 bases and J by 2 bases, with 13 bases left in between. The CDR3 sequence is 15 residues long. CDR3 coding DNA: TGTGCCAGCAGTTTACCCGGGACTTCAACCTACGAGCAGTACTTC. It translates to CASSLPGTSTYEQYF.

The rearrangement uses TRBV3-1 and TRBJ1-1; the match to TRBD1 covers 9 bases. The CDR3 totals 18 residues. Germline V gene lookup returns CDR1 LGHDT and CDR2 YNNKEL (reference sequence). The junction had 11 bases not matched to a gene; V was cut back by 1 base and J by 2 bases. CDR3 sequence (DNA): TGTGCCAGCAGCCAAGTGATCGGGACAGGGAGCTTCAACACTGAAGCTTTCTTT. Its protein product is CASSQVIGTGSFNTEAFF.

Regarding this clonotype: At one boundary the junction diverges from the germline segment, which might be a read error. This sequence joins TRBV4-1 and TRBJ2-3, with TRBD1 matching over 11 bases. Per the germline V gene, CDR1 is MGHRA and CDR2 is YSYEKL. The CDR3 is made up of 13 amino acids. CDR3 amino acids: CASSQEEWDRGFF. DNA for the CDR3: TGCGCCAGCAGCCAAGAAGAATGGGACAGGGGGTTTTTT.

This clonotype has only a few counts. The CDR3 DNA follows: TGTGCCAGCAGTTTCTGGCAGACCGGGGAGCTGTTTTTT. Protein sequence: CASSFWQTGELFF. The chain recombines TRBV12-3 or TRBV12-4 with TRBJ2-2; no clear D gene. The CDR3 runs 13 residues. V gave up 3 bases and J gave up 5 bases, with 7 bases separating them.

This clonotype turned up a few times. The chain links TRBV11-2 to TRBJ1-1; 7 bases fit TRBD1. The CDR3 runs to 16 residues. The trim removed 5 bases at V and 0 bases at J, leaving 9 bases unmatched. CDR1 SGHAT and CDR2 FQNNGV come from the germline V gene. The CDR3 DNA is TGTGCCAGCAGCCCACAGACAGGGAAAGTGAACACTGAAGCTTTCTTT. Translating it yields CASSPQTGKVNTEAFF.

This clonotype showed up just a few times. CDR3 protein: CASRGTQTGFYGYTF. CDR3 DNA sequence: TGTGCCAGCAGGGGGACGCAGACGGGGTTCTATGGCTACACCTTC. V is TRBV12-3 or TRBV12-4 and J is TRBJ1-2, with D perhaps matching TRBD1 (5 bases). This CDR3 spans 15 amino acids. V was cut by 6 bases and J by 4 bases, with 18 bases left in between.

This clonotype was picked up a small number of times. This chain uses TRBV4-3 with TRBJ1-1, with a weak D call TRBD1 (6 bases). Germline assignment: CDR1 LGHNA and CDR2 YSLEER. Trimming took off 0 bases at V and 5 bases at J, with 10 bases between the two ends. The CDR3 runs 14 residues. The CDR3 region is CASSQEGRGTEAFF. DNA for the CDR3: TGCGCCAGCAGCCAAGAAGGCAGGGGAACTGAAGCTTTCTTT.

This chain uses TRBV14 with TRBJ1-1; no firm D call. V was pared by 1 base and J by 9 bases, with 9 bases between. Germline values: CDR1 SGHDN, CDR2 FVKESK. CDR3 length equals 12 residues. The CDR3 loop is CASSQVEAKAFF. CDR3 sequence (DNA): TGTGCCAGCAGCCAAGTGGAGGCGAAAGCTTTCTTT.

This clonotype was detected many times. The V and J genes are TRBV12-3 or TRBV12-4 and TRBJ2-5, with D maybe TRBD1 (6 bases). This CDR3 is 16 amino acids long. Trimming left V 7 bases short and J 4 bases short, with 22 bases between. In DNA form, the CDR3 reads TGTGCCAGCACCCACTCCCTGTCAGGGGTGAGAGAGACCCAGTACTTC. It codes for CASTHSLSGVRETQYF.

This clonotype was counted between two and nine times. The chain combines TRBV5-8 with TRBJ2-3; 9 bases align to TRBD1. CDR1 SGHTS and CDR2 YDEGEE come from the germline V gene. J was trimmed by 2 bases and V by 3 bases; bases with no gene match: 4. The length of the CDR3 is 15 residues. CDR3 nucleotide sequence: TGTGCCAGCAGCTCGGGGACAGGGAACACAGATACGCAGTATTTT. Protein sequence: CASSSGTGNTDTQYF.

The V call is TRBV14, the J call TRBJ2-1; D possibly corresponds to TRBD2 (5 bases). Germline loops: CDR1 SGHDN, CDR2 FVKESK. V lost 0 bases and J 5 bases, leaving 17 bases between the germline ends. The CDR3 is 17 residues long. The CDR3 loop is CASSQDRWEIYDNEQFF. CDR3 nucleotides: TGTGCCAGCAGCCAAGATCGGTGGGAGATCTATGACAATGAGCAGTTCTTC.

This sequence joins TRBV6-5 and TRBJ2-6; D possibly matches TRBD1 or TRBD2 (5 bases each). V was trimmed by 2 bases and J by 4 bases, leaving 12 bases between them. CDR1 is MNHEY, CDR2 SVGAGI, per germline. This CDR3 region has 16 residues. Written as DNA, the CDR3 is TGTGCCAGCAGTTACCTCCCGGGGACGGGGGCCAACGTCCTGACTTTC. Encoded protein: CASSYLPGTGANVLTF.

In this sample, this clonotype turned up a few times. This chain uses TRBV19 with TRBJ2-7, with 9 bases matching TRBD1. The CDR3 runs 16 residues. Looked up from germline, CDR1 is LNHDA and CDR2 is SQIVND (reference sequence). J gave up 2 bases and V 6 bases, and 11 bases lay outside the gene matches. In DNA form, the CDR3 reads TGTGCCAGTAGGCCGTCGGGGGACAGGGTGACCTACGAGCAGTACTTC. This codes for CASRPSGDRVTYEQYF.

The chain uses TRBV6-2 or TRBV6-3 and TRBJ2-7, with D uncertain. The germline gives CDR1 MNHEY, CDR2 SVGEGT. This CDR3 is built from 14 residues. Trimming removed 4 bases from V and 3 bases from J, with 13 bases in between. CDR3 region: CASSSSLSNYEQYF. CDR3 nucleotides: TGTGCCAGCAGTTCCAGCCTATCAAACTACGAGCAGTACTTC.

The rearrangement joins TRBV7-2 to TRBJ2-1; TRBD2 matches 9 bases. V lost 1 base to trimming and J lost 7 bases; unmatched junction nucleotides: 5. Germline CDR1 and CDR2: SGHTA and FQGNSA. This CDR3 has 15 residues. CDR3 residues: CASSLDPSGINEQFF. In DNA form, the CDR3 reads TGTGCCAGCAGCTTAGATCCTAGCGGGATAAATGAGCAGTTCTTC.

This clonotype was picked up a small number of times. The V call is TRBV3-1, the J call TRBJ2-2; 12 positions agree with TRBD1. The germline V gene has CDR1 LGHDT and CDR2 YNNKEL (reference sequence). The junction had 10 bases not matched to a gene; V was cut back by 0 bases and J by 5 bases. The CDR3 covers 19 residues. CDR3 in amino acids: CASSQDLLGQGAFTGELFF. DNA for the CDR3: TGTGCCAGCAGCCAAGACCTCCTGGGACAGGGGGCCTTTACCGGGGAGCTGTTTTTT.

The sample holds a few counts of this clonotype. The gene calls are TRBV15 and TRBJ2-7; D is uncertain. V lost 0 bases and J lost 2, with 8 bases in between. CDR3 length: 14 residues. The germline CDR1 and CDR2 sequences are LNHNV and YYDKDF (reference sequence). CDR3 protein: CATSRDLGPYEQYF. In nucleotides, the CDR3 is TGTGCCACCAGCAGAGATCTAGGGCCCTACGAGCAGTACTTC.

This clonotype was detected only a few times. V is TRBV7-9 and J is TRBJ2-1, with D hard to call. The length of the CDR3 is 12 residues. Trimming left V 3 bases short and J 5 bases short, with 5 bases between. Germline-derived CDR1 and CDR2 are SEHNR and FQNEAQ (reference sequence). This chain's CDR3 is CASSFVDNEQFF. As DNA, the CDR3 is TGTGCCAGCAGCTTCGTAGACAATGAGCAGTTCTTC.

The chain joins TRBV5-6 to TRBJ2-7; 9 bases match TRBD1. Trimming took 3 bases from V and 3 from J; bases not matched to a gene: 4. There are 14 residues in the CDR3. Germline V lookup: CDR1 SGHDT, CDR2 YYEEEE. The CDR3 loop is CASSWDRVGYEQYF. The CDR3 DNA reads TGTGCCAGCAGCTGGGACAGGGTAGGCTACGAGCAGTACTTC.

This clonotype ranks as medium-sized (0.01 to 0.1%). The chain couples TRBV19 to TRBJ1-1; D gene unclear. Germline V gene data show CDR1 as LNHDA and CDR2 as SQIVND (reference sequence). V was cut by 9 bases and J by 1 base, with 6 bases left in between. This CDR3 is built from 11 residues. DNA of the CDR3: TGTGCCAGCAGCAGGAACACTGAAGCTTTCTTT. Its translation is CASSRNTEAFF.

The genes are TRBV2 and TRBJ2-2; D is uncertain. The CDR3 has 17 amino acids. CDR1 is SNHLY and CDR2 is FYNNEI in the germline V gene. V was trimmed by 5 bases and J by 0 bases, leaving 16 bases between them. The CDR3 sequence is CASSRDPPRPNTGELFF. In DNA, the CDR3 is TGTGCCAGCAGTCGCGACCCCCCAAGACCGAACACCGGGGAGCTGTTTTTT.

The chain carries TRBV30 and TRBJ2-2; 8 bases map to TRBD1. CDR1 and CDR2 from the germline V gene are GTSNPN and SVGIG (reference sequence). V was clipped by 3 bases and J by 7 bases; unmatched bases: 16. This CDR3 has 17 residues. For the CDR3, the DNA is TGTGCCTGGAGGGACTCAGACAGGGGTTGGCGTATCGGGGAGCTGTTTTTT. It yields the protein CAWRDSDRGWRIGELFF.

The CDR3 reads CSAESGRADNEQFF. CDR3 DNA: TGCAGTGCAGAAAGCGGGAGGGCCGACAATGAGCAGTTCTTC. The chain recombines TRBV20-1 with TRBJ2-1; 10 bases align to TRBD2. Germline CDR1 is DFQATT and CDR2 is SNEGSKA (reference sequence). This CDR3 spans 14 amino acids. V was pared by 6 bases and J by 5 bases, with 7 bases of the junction left unmatched.

The gene calls are TRBV6-1 and TRBJ2-5; TRBD2 might be the D (7 bases). This CDR3 has 16 residues. Between the trimmed V and J ends, which lost 6 bases and 2 bases, there was a span of 19 bases. The germline V gene encodes CDR1 MNHNS and CDR2 SASEGT. The CDR3 DNA is TGTGCCAGCAGGGCCAGGGGCGGGAGCTCACAAGAGACCCAGTACTTC. The encoded protein is CASRARGGSSQETQYF.

The V and J genes are TRBV12-3 or TRBV12-4 and TRBJ2-2, with TRBD2 matching 11 bases. The CDR3 sequence is 16 residues long. V dropped 6 bases and J dropped 7; count of bases not matched to a gene: 10. CDR3 nucleotide sequence: TGTGCCAGCAGCCCCATAGCGGGGGGGCCTGGCGGGGAGCTGTTTTTT. Encoded protein: CASSPIAGGPGGELFF.

The J gene is TRBJ1-1, the V gene TRBV29-1; D ambiguous. Per germline, CDR1 SQVTM and CDR2 ANQGSEA. The CDR3 spans 15 residues. V lost 1 base and J lost 1, with 13 bases in between. CDR3 sequence (DNA): TGCAGCGTTGAAGCTCGCCCAAAAAAGAACACTGAAGCTTTCTTT. Encoded protein: CSVEARPKKNTEAFF. Using reference TRBV29-1 and TRBJ1-1 for the parts outside the CDR3, the full variable domain is SAVISQKPSRDICQRGTSLTIQCQVDSQVTMMFWYRQQPGQSLTLIATANQGSEATYESGFVIDKFPISRPNLTFSTLTVSNMSPEDSSIYLCSVEARPKKNTEAFFGQGTRLTVV.